This TCR beta chain was recovered during a study of blood T cell repertoires in COVID-19. Participants, roughly 18 to 100 years old, spanned 25 or so US areas. For recovered donors of Cohort 3, there were two negative PCRs, clearance, or symptom resolution. This CDR3 region has 15 residues. V lost 6 bases to trimming and J lost 3 bases; unmatched junction nucleotides: 13. Germline-derived CDR1 and CDR2 are SQVTM and ANQGSEA. This clone was seen just once. Original handling: Researchers report that nucleated cell counts were estimated from reference gene primer amplification. Assay used: immunoSEQ multiplex PCR; TCRdb lists only in-frame clones, some missing. V and J calls and clone size are copied from that table; D and trimming were computed from the DNA. This table holds 250,000 or so clones, about 82% found once.

The sequencing sample was made of PBMCs or T cells enriched from blood (not recorded which). This chain links TRBV29-1 with TRBJ1-1; 7 bases match TRBD1. The receptor was isolated from a woman between 45 and 60 years old who had recovered from COVID-19. CDR3 region: CSVQPTDREYTEAFF. CDR3 DNA sequence: TGCAGCGTCCAACCCACCGACAGGGAGTACACTGAAGCTTTCTTT.